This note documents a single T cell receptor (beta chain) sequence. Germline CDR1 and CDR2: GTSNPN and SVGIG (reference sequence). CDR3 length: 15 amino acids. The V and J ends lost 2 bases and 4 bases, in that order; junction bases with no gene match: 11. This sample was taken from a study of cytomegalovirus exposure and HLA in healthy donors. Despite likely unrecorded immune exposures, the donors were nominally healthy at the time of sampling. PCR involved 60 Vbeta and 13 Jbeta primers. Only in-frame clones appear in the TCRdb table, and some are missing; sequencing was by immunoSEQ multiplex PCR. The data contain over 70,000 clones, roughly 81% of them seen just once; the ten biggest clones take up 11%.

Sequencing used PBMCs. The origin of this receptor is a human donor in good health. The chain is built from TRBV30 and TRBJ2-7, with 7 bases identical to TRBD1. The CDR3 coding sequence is TGTGCCTGGAGTCGTTCTAGGACAGGATATTACGAGCAGTACTTC. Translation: CAWSRSRTGYYEQYF.